One T cell receptor beta chain is described in this entry. Using immunoSEQ multiplex PCR, the repertoire was profiled, and TCRdb retains in-frame clones only, with some absent. This sample has 250,000 to 300,000 clones, with just over 90% found just once. Individuals aged roughly 18 to 95 years were recruited from 24 US areas. Participant-reported clinical history was the basis for cohort assignment. This entry comes from a study of blood T cell repertoires in COVID-19. For the study at large: T cells, B-cell-depleted T cells, or PBMCs supplied cDNA or gDNA.

The clonotype comes from a woman aged 40 to 50 with acute COVID-19. The sequencing sample was made of PBMCs or T cells enriched from blood (not recorded which).

The CDR3 sequence is CAGGLLNTEAFF. The CDR3 DNA sequence: TGTGCCGGGGGACTTTTGAACACTGAAGCTTTCTTT. The rearrangement joins TRBV30 to TRBJ1-1; perhaps TRBD1 as D (5 bases). V was cut by 8 bases and J by 0 bases, with 10 bases left in between. This CDR3 is built from 12 residues. Germline CDR1 is GTSNPN and CDR2 is SVGIG (reference sequence).